This T cell receptor (beta chain) is drawn from a study of beta chain features in type 1 diabetes. In total, each donor contributed a single heparinised blood draw that averaged approximately 0.12 L. A remark on this clone: Its target is unknown.

Regarding the study as a whole: For Type 1 diabetes patients, all four CD4+ subsets carried TCRB CDR3s that were moderately but significantly shorter. Cells with high TCR expression could be over-represented when cDNA is sequenced. Fewer junction insertions and more nucleotide deletions appeared in type 1 diabetes patients.

Every isolated RNA sample was fully reverse transcribed, so sequencing captured expressed TCRB transcripts. TCRdb keeps only in-frame clones here, not all; method: immunoSEQ multiplex PCR. The sample lists hundreds of thousands of clones; around an eighth were seen once. This clonotype was sampled from a man aged 18 to 30 with type 1 diabetes. Sequencing input: naive CD4+ T cells from blood.

In DNA, the CDR3 is TGTGCCAGCAGCCAAGATGACAGCATGAACACTGAAGCTTTCTTT. Translated, it gives CASSQDDSMNTEAFF. The gene calls are TRBV4-2 and TRBJ1-1; a possible D gene is TRBD1 (5 bases). In germline, CDR1 is LGHNA, CDR2 YNFKEQ. With 0 bases removed from V and 0 bases from J, the gap between germline ends came to 8 bases. The CDR3 is 15 amino acids.